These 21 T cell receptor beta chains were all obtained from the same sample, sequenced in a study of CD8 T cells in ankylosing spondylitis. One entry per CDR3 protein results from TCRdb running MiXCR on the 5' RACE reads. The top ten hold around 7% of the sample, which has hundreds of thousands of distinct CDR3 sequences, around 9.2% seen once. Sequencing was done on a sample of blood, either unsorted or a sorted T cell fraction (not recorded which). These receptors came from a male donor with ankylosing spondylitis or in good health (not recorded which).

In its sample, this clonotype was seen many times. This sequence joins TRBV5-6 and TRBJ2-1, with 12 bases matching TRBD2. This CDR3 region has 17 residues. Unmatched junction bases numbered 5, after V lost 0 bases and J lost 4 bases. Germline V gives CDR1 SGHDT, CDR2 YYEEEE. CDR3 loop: CASSLGWGTSGYNEQFF. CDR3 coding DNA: TGTGCCAGCAGCTTGGGGTGGGGGACTAGCGGGTACAATGAGCAGTTCTTC.

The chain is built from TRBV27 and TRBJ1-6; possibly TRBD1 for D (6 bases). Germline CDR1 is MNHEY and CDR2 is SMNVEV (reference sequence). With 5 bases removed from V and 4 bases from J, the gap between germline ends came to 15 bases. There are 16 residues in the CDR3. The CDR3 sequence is CASSMTGGGYNSPLHF. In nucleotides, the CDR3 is TGTGCCAGCAGTATGACAGGAGGCGGGTATAATTCACCCCTCCACTTT.

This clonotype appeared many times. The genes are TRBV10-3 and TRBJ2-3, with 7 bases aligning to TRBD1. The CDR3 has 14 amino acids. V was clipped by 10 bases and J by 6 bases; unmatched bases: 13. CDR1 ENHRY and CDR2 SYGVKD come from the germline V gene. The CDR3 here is CATSGDSSWDTQYF. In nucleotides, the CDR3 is TGTGCCACCTCAGGGGACAGCTCCTGGGATACGCAGTATTTT.

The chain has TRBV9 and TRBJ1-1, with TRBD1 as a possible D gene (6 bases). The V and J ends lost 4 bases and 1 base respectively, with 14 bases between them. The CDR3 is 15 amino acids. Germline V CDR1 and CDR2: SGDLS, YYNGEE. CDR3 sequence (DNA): TGTGCCAGCAGCCCAGGGACAAGGCAGAACACTGAAGCTTTCTTT. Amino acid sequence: CASSPGTRQNTEAFF. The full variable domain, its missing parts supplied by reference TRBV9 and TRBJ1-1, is DSGVTQTPKHLITATGQRVTLRCSPRSGDLSVYWYQQSLDQGLQFLIQYYNGEERAKGNILERFSAQQFPDLHSELNLSSLELGDSALYFCASSPGTRQNTEAFFGQGTRLTVV.

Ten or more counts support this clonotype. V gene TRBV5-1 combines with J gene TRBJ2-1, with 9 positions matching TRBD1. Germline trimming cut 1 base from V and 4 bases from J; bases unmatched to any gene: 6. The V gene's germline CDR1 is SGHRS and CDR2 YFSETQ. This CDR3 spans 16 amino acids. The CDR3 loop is CASSLTRDRAYNEQFF. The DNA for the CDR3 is TGCGCCAGCAGCTTGACCCGGGACAGGGCTTACAATGAGCAGTTCTTC.

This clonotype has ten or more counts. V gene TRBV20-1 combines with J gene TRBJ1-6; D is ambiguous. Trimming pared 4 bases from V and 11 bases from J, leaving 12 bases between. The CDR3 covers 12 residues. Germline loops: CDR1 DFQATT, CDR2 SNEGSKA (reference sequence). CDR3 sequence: CSANPGGAPLHF. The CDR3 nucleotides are TGCAGTGCTAACCCCGGTGGGGCACCCCTCCACTTT.

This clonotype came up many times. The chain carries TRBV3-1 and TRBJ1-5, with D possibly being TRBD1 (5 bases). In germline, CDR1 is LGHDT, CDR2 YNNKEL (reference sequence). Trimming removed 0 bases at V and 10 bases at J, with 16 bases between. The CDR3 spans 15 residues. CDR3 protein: CASSQDGVGTSPQHF. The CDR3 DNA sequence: TGTGCCAGCAGCCAAGATGGAGTCGGGACTTCTCCCCAGCATTTT.

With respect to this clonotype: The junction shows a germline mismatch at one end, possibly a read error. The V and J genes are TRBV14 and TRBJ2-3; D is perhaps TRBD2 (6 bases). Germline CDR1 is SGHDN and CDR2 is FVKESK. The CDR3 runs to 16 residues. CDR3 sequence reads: CASSQSGVTSTDTQCF. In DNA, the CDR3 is TGTGCCAGCAGCCAGAGTGGAGTTACTAGCACAGATACGCAGTGTTTT.

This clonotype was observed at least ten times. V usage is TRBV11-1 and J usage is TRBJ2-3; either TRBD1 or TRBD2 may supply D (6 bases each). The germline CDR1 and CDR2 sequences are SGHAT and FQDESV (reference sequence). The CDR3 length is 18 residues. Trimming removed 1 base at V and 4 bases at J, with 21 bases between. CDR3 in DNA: TGTGCCAGCAGCTTAGGAGCGTGGGGGGCCTGGTCGGCAGATACGCAGTATTTT. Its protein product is CASSLGAWGAWSADTQYF.

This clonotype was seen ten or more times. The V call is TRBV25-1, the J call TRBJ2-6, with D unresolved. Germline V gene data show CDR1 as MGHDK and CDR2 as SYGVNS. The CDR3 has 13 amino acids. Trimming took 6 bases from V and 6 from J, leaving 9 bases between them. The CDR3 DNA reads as TGTGCCAGCAGCAAGCACTTGGCCAACGTCCTGACTTTC. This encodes CASSKHLANVLTF.

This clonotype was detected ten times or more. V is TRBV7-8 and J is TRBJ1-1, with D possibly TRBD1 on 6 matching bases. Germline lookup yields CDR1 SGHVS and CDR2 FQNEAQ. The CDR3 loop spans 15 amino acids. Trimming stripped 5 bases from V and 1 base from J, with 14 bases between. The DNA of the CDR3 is TGTGCCAGCAGCATAACGGGACACCAGAACACTGAAGCTTTCTTT. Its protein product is CASSITGHQNTEAFF. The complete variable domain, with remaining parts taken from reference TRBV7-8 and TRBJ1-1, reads GAGVSQSPRYKVAKRGQDVALRCDPISGHVSLFWYQQALGQGPEFLTYFQNEAQLDKSGLPSDRFFAERPEGSVSTLKIQRTQQEDSAVYLCASSITGHQNTEAFFGQGTRLTVV.

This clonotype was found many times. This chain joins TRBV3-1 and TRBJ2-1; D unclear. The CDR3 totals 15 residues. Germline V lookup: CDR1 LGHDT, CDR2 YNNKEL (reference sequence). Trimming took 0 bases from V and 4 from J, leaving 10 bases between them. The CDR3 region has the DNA TGTGCCAGCAGCCAAGAACCAGGATTTTACAATGAGCAGTTCTTC. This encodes CASSQEPGFYNEQFF.

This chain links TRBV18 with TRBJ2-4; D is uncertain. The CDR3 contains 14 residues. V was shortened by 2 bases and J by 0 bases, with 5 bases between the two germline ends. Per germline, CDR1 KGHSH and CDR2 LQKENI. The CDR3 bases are TGTGCCAGCTCACCAATCCCAGCCAAAAACATTCAGTACTTC. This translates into CASSPIPAKNIQYF.

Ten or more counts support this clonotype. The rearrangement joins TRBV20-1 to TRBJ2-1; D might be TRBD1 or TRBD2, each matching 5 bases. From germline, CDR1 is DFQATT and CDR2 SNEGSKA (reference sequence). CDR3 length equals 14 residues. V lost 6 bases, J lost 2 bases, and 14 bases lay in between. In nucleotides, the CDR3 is TGCAGTGCGCTAGGGACGACACCCTACAATGAGCAGTTCTTC. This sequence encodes CSALGTTPYNEQFF.

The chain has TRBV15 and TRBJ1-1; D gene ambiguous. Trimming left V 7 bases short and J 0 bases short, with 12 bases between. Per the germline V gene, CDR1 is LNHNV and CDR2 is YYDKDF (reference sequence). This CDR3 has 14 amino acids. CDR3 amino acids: CATIGGSLNTEAFF. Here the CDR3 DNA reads TGTGCCACCATCGGCGGGTCCCTGAACACTGAAGCTTTCTTT.

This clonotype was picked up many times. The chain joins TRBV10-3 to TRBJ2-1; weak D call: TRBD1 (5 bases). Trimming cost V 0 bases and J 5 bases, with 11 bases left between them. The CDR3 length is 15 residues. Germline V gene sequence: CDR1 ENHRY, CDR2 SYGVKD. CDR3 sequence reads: CAISESRLGDNEQFF. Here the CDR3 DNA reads TGTGCCATCAGTGAGTCTCGGCTAGGGGACAATGAGCAGTTCTTC.

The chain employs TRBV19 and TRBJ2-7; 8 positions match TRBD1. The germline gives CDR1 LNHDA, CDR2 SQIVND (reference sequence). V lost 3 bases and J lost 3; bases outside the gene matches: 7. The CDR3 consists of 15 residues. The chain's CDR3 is CASSIGQGSGYEQYF. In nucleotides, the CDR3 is TGTGCCAGTAGTATCGGACAGGGATCAGGCTACGAGCAGTACTTC.

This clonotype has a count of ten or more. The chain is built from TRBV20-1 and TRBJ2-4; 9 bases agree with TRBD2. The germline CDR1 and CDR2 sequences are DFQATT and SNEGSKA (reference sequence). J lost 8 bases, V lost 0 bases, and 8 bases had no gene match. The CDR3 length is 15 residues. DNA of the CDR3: TGCAGTGCTAGAGATGACGCGGGGGGGGTGGACATTCAGTACTTC. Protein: CSARDDAGGVDIQYF.

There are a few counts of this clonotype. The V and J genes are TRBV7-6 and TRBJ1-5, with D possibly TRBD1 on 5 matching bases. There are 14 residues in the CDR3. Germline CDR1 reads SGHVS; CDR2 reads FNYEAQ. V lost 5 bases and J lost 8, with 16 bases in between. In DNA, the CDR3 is TGTGCCAGCAGCCAAAGGGACTCGGGGGAGCCCCAGCATTTT. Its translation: CASSQRDSGEPQHF.

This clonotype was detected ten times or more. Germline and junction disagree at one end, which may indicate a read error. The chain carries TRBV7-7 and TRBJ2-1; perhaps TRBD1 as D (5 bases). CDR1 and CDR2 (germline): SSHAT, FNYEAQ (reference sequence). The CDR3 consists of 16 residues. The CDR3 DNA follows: TGTGCTAGCAGCCCCCTTGGGGCTTCTCTATACAATGAGCAGTTCTTC. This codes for CASSPLGASLYNEQFF.

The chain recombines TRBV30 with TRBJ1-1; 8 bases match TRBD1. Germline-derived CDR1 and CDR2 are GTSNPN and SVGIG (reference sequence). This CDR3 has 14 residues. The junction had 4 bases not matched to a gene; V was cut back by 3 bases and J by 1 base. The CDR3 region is CAWRMTGANTEAFF. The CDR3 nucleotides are TGTGCCTGGAGGATGACAGGGGCGAACACTGAAGCTTTCTTT. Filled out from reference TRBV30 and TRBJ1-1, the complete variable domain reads SQTIHQWPATLVQPVGSPLSLECTVEGTSNPNLYWYRQAAGRGLQLLFYSVGIGQISSEVPQNLSASRPQDRQFILSSKKLLLSDSGFYLCAWRMTGANTEAFFGQGTRLTVV.